This T cell receptor (beta chain) was recorded in a study of T cell responses to AZD1222 COVID-19 vaccine. Looked up from germline, CDR1 is LNHDA and CDR2 is SQIVND (reference sequence). V was shortened by 3 bases and J by 1 base, with 7 bases between the two germline ends. CDR3 length equals 13 residues. The data were produced by immunoSEQ multiplex PCR, yet TCRdb's version contains in-frame clones alone and is incomplete. The sample holds fewer than 150,000 clones, approximately 85% seen once. This TCR was sampled from an adult in good health. The rearrangement uses TRBV19 and TRBJ2-7; no firm D call. Sequenced here: peripheral blood, sampled on day 0 of AZD1222 vaccination. This CDR3 reads CASSMYVSYEQYF. The CDR3 DNA reads as TGTGCCAGTAGTATGTACGTTTCCTACGAGCAGTACTTC.